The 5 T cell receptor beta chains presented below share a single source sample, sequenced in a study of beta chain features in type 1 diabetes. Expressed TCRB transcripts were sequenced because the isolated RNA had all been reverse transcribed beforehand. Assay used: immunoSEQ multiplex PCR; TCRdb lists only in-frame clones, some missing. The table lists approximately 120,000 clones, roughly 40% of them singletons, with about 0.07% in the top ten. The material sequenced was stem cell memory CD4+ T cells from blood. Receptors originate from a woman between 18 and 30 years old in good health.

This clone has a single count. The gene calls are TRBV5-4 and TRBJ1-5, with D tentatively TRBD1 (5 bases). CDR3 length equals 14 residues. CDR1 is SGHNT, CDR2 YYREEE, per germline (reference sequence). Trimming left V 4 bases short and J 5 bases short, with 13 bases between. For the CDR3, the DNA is TGTGCCAGCAGCCCGGGAGGGGTGGATCAGCCCCAGCATTTT. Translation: CASSPGGVDQPQHF.

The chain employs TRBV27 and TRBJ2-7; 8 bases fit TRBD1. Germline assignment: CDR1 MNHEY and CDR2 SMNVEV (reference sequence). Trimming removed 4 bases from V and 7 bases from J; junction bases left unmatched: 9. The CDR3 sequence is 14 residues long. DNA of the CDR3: TGTGCCAGCAGTTCATTACCGGACAGGGCGGAGCAGTACTTC. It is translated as CASSSLPDRAEQYF.

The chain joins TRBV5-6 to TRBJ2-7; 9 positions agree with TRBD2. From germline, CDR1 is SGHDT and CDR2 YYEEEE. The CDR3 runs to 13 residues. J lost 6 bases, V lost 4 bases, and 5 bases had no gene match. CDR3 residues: CASSPAGGLEQYF. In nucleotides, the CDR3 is TGTGCCAGCAGCCCGGCGGGGGGGCTCGAGCAGTACTTC.

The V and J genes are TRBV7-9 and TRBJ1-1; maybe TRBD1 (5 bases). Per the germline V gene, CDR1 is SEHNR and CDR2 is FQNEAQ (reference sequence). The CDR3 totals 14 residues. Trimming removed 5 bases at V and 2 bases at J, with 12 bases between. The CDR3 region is CASSPRTGNTEAFF. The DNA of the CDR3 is TGTGCCAGCAGCCCTAGAACAGGTAACACTGAAGCTTTCTTT. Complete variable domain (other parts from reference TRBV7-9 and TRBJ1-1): DTGVSQNPRHKITKRGQNVTFRCDPISEHNRLYWYRQTLGQGPEFLTYFQNEAQLEKSRLLSDRFSAERPKGSFSTLEIQRTEQGDSAMYLCASSPRTGNTEAFFGQGTRLTVV.

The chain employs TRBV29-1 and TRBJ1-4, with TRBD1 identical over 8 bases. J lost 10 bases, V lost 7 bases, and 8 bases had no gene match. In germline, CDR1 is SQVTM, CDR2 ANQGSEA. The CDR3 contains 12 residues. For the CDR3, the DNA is TGCAGCGGGGGACAGGAAGGGAGAAAACTGTTTTTT. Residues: CSGGQEGRKLFF.